The source of this T cell receptor beta chain is a study of blood T cell repertoires in COVID-19. Study details: The United States, Italy and Spain provided the acute and convalescent COVID-19 samples. PBMCs, B-cell-depleted T cells, or T cells provided the cDNA or gDNA that made up the material.

The CDR3 extends over 14 amino acids. The V end lost 4 bases, the J end lost 4 bases, and 12 bases lay between the germline ends. Germline V lookup: CDR1 SGHRS, CDR2 YFSETQ. Authors' processing steps: Using reference gene primer amplification, nucleated cell counts were estimated. Produced via immunoSEQ multiplex PCR; TCRdb's table is partial and in-frame only. The V and J calls and the clone size are those of that table, but D and trimming were determined from the DNA. Among under 250,000 clones listed, over 70% were seen once. The clonotype originates from a woman in her 70s with acute or convalescent COVID-19. This rearrangement joins TRBV5-1 to TRBJ2-1; tentatively, D is TRBD1 (6 bases). Material for sequencing was peripheral blood. The chain's CDR3 is CASSRDTQYNEQFF. In DNA form, the CDR3 reads TGCGCCAGCAGCCGGGACACCCAATACAATGAGCAGTTCTTC.